The 27 T cell receptor beta chains below were found in one sample sequenced in a study of CD8 T cells in Susac syndrome. RNA totalling about 0.45 to 1 ug underwent reverse transcription with random hexamers. TCRdb fed the immunoSEQ multiplex PCR reads into MiXCR, producing one record per CDR3 protein. The table includes 150,000 to 250,000 distinct CDR3 sequences, 90% to 95% detected once. Sequencing input: CD4+ T cells from PBMCs. All receptors come from a human donor with multiple sclerosis.

The chain combines TRBV7-6 with TRBJ1-1; 10 bases map to TRBD1. CDR3 length equals 14 residues. J lost 4 bases, V lost 5 bases, and 4 bases had no gene match. Germline V CDR1 and CDR2: SGHVS, FNYEAQ. The CDR3 loop reads CASSTRTGGTEAFF. The CDR3 nucleotides read TGTGCCAGCAGCACCAGGACAGGGGGCACTGAAGCTTTCTTT.

The chain joins TRBV18 to TRBJ2-1, with TRBD2 matching over 13 bases. This CDR3 comprises 15 residues. CDR1 is KGHSH, CDR2 LQKENI, per germline. The ends lost 6 bases at V and 6 bases at J; junction bases unmatched: 5. CDR3 in amino acids: CASSPGLAGANEQFF. The CDR3 coding sequence is TGTGCCAGCTCCCCTGGACTAGCGGGAGCCAATGAGCAGTTCTTC.

The chain is built from TRBV5-1 and TRBJ2-5; no firm D call. CDR3 length: 13 amino acids. CDR1 is SGHRS, CDR2 YFSETQ, per germline. V lost 2 bases, J lost 4 bases, and 9 bases lay in between. The CDR3 reads CASSFSDGETQYF. Here the CDR3 DNA reads TGCGCCAGCAGCTTCTCGGACGGAGAGACCCAGTACTTC.

V gene TRBV29-1 combines with J gene TRBJ1-1; 7 nucleotides align to TRBD1. This CDR3 is built from 13 residues. Germline CDR1 SQVTM, CDR2 ANQGSEA. V was pared by 1 base and J by 5 bases, with 4 bases of the junction left unmatched. CDR3 loop: CSVEGSGGTEAFF. CDR3 sequence (DNA): TGCAGCGTTGAAGGGTCAGGGGGGACTGAAGCTTTCTTT.

The gene calls are TRBV20-1 and TRBJ2-7; tentative D call: TRBD2 (6 bases). CDR1 is DFQATT and CDR2 is SNEGSKA in the germline V gene (reference sequence). The germline V and J ends were trimmed by 5 bases and 3 bases, with 20 bases remaining between them. CDR3 length: 15 amino acids. Here the CDR3 reads CSASGTSRGSYEQYF. The DNA for the CDR3 is TGCAGTGCTTCCGGGACTTCCCGAGGGAGCTACGAGCAGTACTTC.

CDR3 sequence reads: CASSEHTGELFF. The CDR3 nucleotides read TGTGCCAGCAGCGAACATACCGGGGAGCTGTTTTTT. The chain joins TRBV14 to TRBJ2-2; D gene ambiguous. Trimming removed 5 bases at V and 5 bases at J, with 6 bases between. Per germline, CDR1 SGHDN and CDR2 FVKESK. CDR3 length: 12 residues.

The V call is TRBV30, the J call TRBJ2-3; the D is unclear. Germline CDR1 and CDR2: GTSNPN and SVGIG (reference sequence). This CDR3 has 11 residues. The germline V and J ends were trimmed by 4 bases and 7 bases, with 9 bases remaining between them. This chain's CDR3 is CAWIQLNTQYF. CDR3 sequence (DNA): TGTGCCTGGATACAGTTGAATACGCAGTATTTT.

The chain has TRBV20-1 and TRBJ1-2; 11 bases align to TRBD1. Trimming took 6 bases from V and 3 from J; bases not matched to a gene: 6. The germline CDR1 and CDR2 sequences are DFQATT and SNEGSKA (reference sequence). The CDR3 runs to 14 residues. CDR3 residues: CSAFGTGGYYGYTF. The CDR3 nucleotides read TGCAGTGCGTTCGGGACAGGGGGGTACTATGGCTACACCTTC.

V and J are TRBV4-1 and TRBJ2-1; D perhaps matches TRBD1 (6 bases). The germline V and J ends were trimmed by 4 bases and 9 bases, with 19 bases remaining between them. This CDR3 has 15 amino acids. Germline loops: CDR1 MGHRA, CDR2 YSYEKL. The CDR3 is CASSPNLGGAPEQFF. The CDR3 bases are TGCGCCAGCAGCCCCAACTTAGGGGGAGCTCCTGAGCAGTTCTTC.

This chain connects TRBV18 to TRBJ2-7; D call uncertain. The CDR3 contains 11 residues. Per the germline V gene, CDR1 is KGHSH and CDR2 is LQKENI. The V gene lost 4 bases and the J gene lost 7 bases, with 8 bases spanning the gap. CDR3 coding DNA: TGTGCCAGCTCACAAGTTGGGGAGCAGTACTTC. It codes for CASSQVGEQYF.

The gene calls are TRBV4-1 and TRBJ2-7; TRBD1 aligns across 10 bases. Unmatched junction bases numbered 10, after V lost 3 bases and J lost 5 bases. The CDR3 totals 16 residues. The germline V gene encodes CDR1 MGHRA and CDR2 YSYEKL. The CDR3 DNA reads as TGCGCCAGCAGCCACCCTTGGGACAGGGGTACGGACGAGCAGTACTTC. Translated: CASSHPWDRGTDEQYF.

This chain joins TRBV5-1 and TRBJ1-1; no reliable D call. Germline values: CDR1 SGHRS, CDR2 YFSETQ. This CDR3 is 15 amino acids long. Trimming shortened V by 0 bases and J by 1 base, and 10 bases separated the two germline ends. The DNA of the CDR3 is TGCGCCAGCAGCTTGGCCCCGCGGGAGAACACTGAAGCTTTCTTT. Translating gives CASSLAPRENTEAFF. The variable domain in full, with the rest retrieved from reference TRBV5-1 and TRBJ1-1, is KAGVTQTPRYLIKTRGQQVTLSCSPISGHRSVSWYQQTPGQGLQFLFEYFSETQRNKGNFPGRFSGRQFSNSRSEMNVSTLELGDSALYLCASSLAPRENTEAFFGQGTRLTVV.

The V call is TRBV2, the J call TRBJ2-1, with 7 bases fitting TRBD2. The CDR3 contains 14 residues. The junction had 4 bases not matched to a gene; V was cut back by 4 bases and J by 4 bases. The germline V gene has CDR1 SNHLY and CDR2 FYNNEI. In DNA, the CDR3 is TGTGCCAGCAGTGCTACGGGAGGTTACAATGAGCAGTTCTTC. It codes for CASSATGGYNEQFF.

V gene TRBV2 combines with J gene TRBJ2-3; TRBD2 matches at 10 bases. Per germline, CDR1 SNHLY and CDR2 FYNNEI. V shed 0 bases, J shed 1 base, and the junction held 7 bases outside the gene matches. The CDR3 runs 18 residues. The CDR3 spells CASSEASLSGRGTDTQYF. The CDR3 nucleotides are TGTGCCAGCAGTGAAGCAAGTTTAAGCGGGAGGGGCACAGATACGCAGTATTTT. The variable domain in full, with the rest retrieved from reference TRBV2 and TRBJ2-3, is EPEVTQTPSHQVTQMGQEVILRCVPISNHLYFYWYRQILGQKVEFLVSFYNNEISEKSEIFDDQFSVERPDGSNFTLKIRSTKLEDSAMYFCASSEASLSGRGTDTQYFGPGTRLTVL.

The J gene is TRBJ1-4, the V gene TRBV27; unclear D gene. Germline lookup yields CDR1 MNHEY and CDR2 SMNVEV (reference sequence). The CDR3 has 13 residues. Trimming shortened V by 6 bases and J by 8 bases, and 13 bases separated the two germline ends. CDR3 sequence (DNA): TGTGCCAGCAGCCGTTATCCGGGGGAAAAACTGTTTTTT. Its translation: CASSRYPGEKLFF. Drawing the rest from reference TRBV27 and TRBJ1-4, the complete variable domain is EAQVTQNPRYLITVTGKKLTVTCSQNMNHEYMSWYRQDPGLGLRQIYYSMNVEVTDKGDVPEGYKVSRKEKRNFPLILESPSPNQTSLYFCASSRYPGEKLFFGSGTQLSVL.

The rearrangement links TRBV4-2 to TRBJ1-1, with D unclear. The ends were cut back, 0 bases at V and 1 base at J, with 3 bases in the middle. Germline assignment: CDR1 LGHNA and CDR2 YNFKEQ. The CDR3 totals 13 residues. The chain's CDR3 is CASSQDPNTEAFF. The CDR3, as DNA: TGTGCCAGCAGCCAAGACCCGAACACTGAAGCTTTCTTT.

The V gene is TRBV20-1, the J gene TRBJ2-3, with a weak D call TRBD2 (5 bases). The CDR3 runs to 14 residues. Germline-derived CDR1 and CDR2 are DFQATT and SNEGSKA (reference sequence). The germline V and J ends were trimmed by 2 bases and 1 base, with 10 bases remaining between them. Written as DNA, the CDR3 is TGCAGTGCTAGACTCGGGGTCGGCACAGATACGCAGTATTTT. Translating gives CSARLGVGTDTQYF.

The V call is TRBV20-1, the J call TRBJ1-4; TRBD1 is a possible D gene (5 bases). The CDR3 is 14 amino acids. Trimming left V 5 bases short and J 5 bases short, with 15 bases between. The germline V gene encodes CDR1 DFQATT and CDR2 SNEGSKA (reference sequence). CDR3 loop: CSAVGAGNNEKLFF. DNA of the CDR3: TGCAGTGCTGTCGGGGCGGGAAACAATGAAAAACTGTTTTTT.

This chain links TRBV12-3 or TRBV12-4 with TRBJ1-5; the D is unclear. Trimming took 8 bases from V and 5 from J, leaving 16 bases between them. This CDR3 has 14 residues. The DNA of the CDR3 is TGTGCCAGCTCTTTTACCAGGAACGATCAGCCCCAGCATTTT. It is translated as CASSFTRNDQPQHF.

The chain uses TRBV19 and TRBJ2-6, with 8 bases identical to TRBD2. The CDR3 is 19 residues long. V lost 1 base, J lost 0 bases, and 8 bases stayed unmatched. Germline CDR1 is LNHDA and CDR2 is SQIVND (reference sequence). In DNA form, the CDR3 reads TGTGCCAGTAGTATAGGGAGGACTAGCATTAGCTCTGGGGCCAACGTCCTGACTTTC. Its translation is CASSIGRTSISSGANVLTF.

V is TRBV29-1 and J is TRBJ2-5; 9 bases fit TRBD1. J was trimmed by 5 bases and V by 1 base; bases with no gene match: 11. The CDR3 runs 16 residues. Looked up from germline, CDR1 is SQVTM and CDR2 is ANQGSEA. The CDR3 sequence is CSVEAKQGAIMETQYF. CDR3 nucleotide sequence: TGCAGCGTTGAAGCGAAACAGGGGGCAATAATGGAGACCCAGTACTTC.

This chain joins TRBV30 and TRBJ2-3; weak D call: TRBD2 (6 bases). The CDR3 loop spans 11 amino acids. The V gene's germline CDR1 is GTSNPN and CDR2 SVGIG (reference sequence). V was clipped by 2 bases and J by 14 bases, with 14 bases between them. Here the CDR3 reads CAWSWWGELYF. CDR3 bases: TGTGCCTGGAGTTGGTGGGGGGAGCTGTATTTT.

This chain connects TRBV12-5 to TRBJ2-5; no reliable D call. CDR3 size: 12 residues. Between the trimmed V and J ends, which lost 6 bases and 2 bases, there was a span of 7 bases. Germline CDR1 reads LGHNT; CDR2 reads FRNRAP. The CDR3 DNA reads TGTGCTAGTGGCTCTTATCAAGAGACCCAGTACTTC. As protein: CASGSYQETQYF.

The V gene is TRBV7-9, the J gene TRBJ2-4, with 8 positions matching TRBD1. Trimming removed 3 bases from V and 4 bases from J; junction bases left unmatched: 11. The CDR3 loop spans 17 amino acids. Germline V gene sequence: CDR1 SEHNR, CDR2 FQNEAQ (reference sequence). Written as DNA, the CDR3 is TGTGCCAGCAGCTTCAATCCCGGGACAGGCGTGAAAAACATTCAGTACTTC. This codes for CASSFNPGTGVKNIQYF.

V is TRBV19 and J is TRBJ2-1, with TRBD2 identical over 7 bases. V gave up 8 bases and J gave up 6 bases; unmatched junction bases: 4. The CDR3 sequence is 12 residues long. Looked up from germline, CDR1 is LNHDA and CDR2 is SQIVND (reference sequence). As DNA, the CDR3 is TGTGCCAGTGTGGGAGGGTCCAATGAGCAGTTCTTC. This gives the protein CASVGGSNEQFF.

The chain recombines TRBV7-2 with TRBJ1-5; D remains unclear. CDR3 length: 15 amino acids. Germline V gene lookup returns CDR1 SGHTA and CDR2 FQGNSA. Deletions cut 5 bases from V and 4 bases from J, with 15 bases between. The CDR3 DNA is TGTGCCAGCAGCAGCCAAGGAGGGTGGAATCAGCCCCAGCATTTT. Translated: CASSSQGGWNQPQHF.

J is TRBJ2-2 and V is TRBV30; no clear D. This CDR3 contains 13 residues. Germline loops: CDR1 GTSNPN, CDR2 SVGIG (reference sequence). V shed 1 base and J shed 4 bases, with 7 bases lying between them. The CDR3 nucleotides are TGTGCCTGGAGTGGAGTATTCACCGGGGAGCTGTTTTTT. It codes for CAWSGVFTGELFF.